The entry below gives a single T cell receptor beta chain sequence along with its context. The CDR3 length is 15 residues. Trimming removed 4 bases from V and 7 bases from J; junction bases left unmatched: 8. Germline CDR1 reads SGHNT; CDR2 reads YYREEE (reference sequence). The source of the sample is a study of blood T cell repertoires in COVID-19. Across the study: Donors in the United States, Italy and Spain gave samples during acute or convalescent COVID-19. In each case, the material was cDNA or gDNA derived from T cells, B-cell-depleted T cells, or PBMCs.

Methods used by the authors: Estimated nucleated cell counts came from reference gene primer amplification. The method was immunoSEQ multiplex PCR; TCRdb's version includes in-frame clones alone and lacks a portion of them. V, J and clone size are taken as reported in that table, and D and trimming were inferred from the DNA itself. Among some 58,000 clones listed, 80% to 90% were seen once. This receptor was identified in a human donor in a cohort sampled during active COVID-19. The sample taken for sequencing was peripheral blood. The chain uses TRBV5-4 and TRBJ2-5, with 12 nucleotides matching TRBD2. In nucleotides, the CDR3 is TGTGCCAGCAGCCCTAGCGGGAGGGCCTTCGGGACCCAGTACTTC. This gives the protein CASSPSGRAFGTQYF.